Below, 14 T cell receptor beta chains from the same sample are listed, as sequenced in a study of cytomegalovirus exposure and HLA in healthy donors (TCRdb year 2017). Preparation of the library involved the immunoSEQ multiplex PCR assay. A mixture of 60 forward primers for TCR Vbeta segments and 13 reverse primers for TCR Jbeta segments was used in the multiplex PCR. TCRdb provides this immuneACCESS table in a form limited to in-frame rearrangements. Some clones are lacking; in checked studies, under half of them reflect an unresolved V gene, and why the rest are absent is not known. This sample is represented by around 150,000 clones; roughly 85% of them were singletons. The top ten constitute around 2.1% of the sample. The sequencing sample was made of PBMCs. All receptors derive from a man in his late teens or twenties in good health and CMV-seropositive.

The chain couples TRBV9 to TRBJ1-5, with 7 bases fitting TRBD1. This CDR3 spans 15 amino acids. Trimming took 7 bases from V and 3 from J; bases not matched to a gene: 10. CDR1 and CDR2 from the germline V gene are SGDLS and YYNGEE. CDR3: CASGETGAFNQPQHF. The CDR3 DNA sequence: TGTGCCAGCGGAGAAACAGGGGCCTTCAATCAGCCCCAGCATTTT.

DNA of the CDR3: TGTGCCAGCAGAGCACAGGGGACTGGAAACACCATATATTTT. Protein product: CASRAQGTGNTIYF. J is TRBJ1-3 and V is TRBV6-1; TRBD1 matches 7 bases. This CDR3 is 14 amino acids long. Germline assignment: CDR1 MNHNS and CDR2 SASEGT. After removal of 6 bases from V and 2 bases from J, the junction contained 4 bases not matched to a gene.

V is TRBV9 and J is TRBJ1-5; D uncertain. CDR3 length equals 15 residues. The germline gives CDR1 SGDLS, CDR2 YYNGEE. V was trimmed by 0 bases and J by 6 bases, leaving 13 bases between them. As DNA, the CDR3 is TGTGCCAGCAGCGTAGGAGGGATATGGGGTCAGCCCCAGCATTTT. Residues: CASSVGGIWGQPQHF.

The CDR3 bases are TGTGCCAGCACCCCCTACACCAGCGATCCCTACGAGCAGTACTTC. Translating gives CASTPYTSDPYEQYF. The J gene is TRBJ2-7, the V gene TRBV6-1, with D hard to call. This CDR3 comprises 15 residues. The V and J ends lost 7 bases and 2 bases respectively, with 18 bases between them. Germline V CDR1 and CDR2: MNHNS, SASEGT.

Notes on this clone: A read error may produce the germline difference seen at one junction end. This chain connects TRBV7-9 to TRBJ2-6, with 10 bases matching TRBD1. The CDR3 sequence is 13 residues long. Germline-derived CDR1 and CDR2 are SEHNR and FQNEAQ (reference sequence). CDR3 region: CASAGTGANGLTF. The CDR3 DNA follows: TGTGCCAGCGCCGGGACAGGGGCCAACGGCCTGACTTTC.

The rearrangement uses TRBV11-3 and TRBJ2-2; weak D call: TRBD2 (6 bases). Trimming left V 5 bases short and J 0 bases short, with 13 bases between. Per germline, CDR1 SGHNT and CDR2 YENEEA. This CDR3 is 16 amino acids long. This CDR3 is CASSPRTTANTGELFF. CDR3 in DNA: TGTGCCAGCAGCCCACGGACTACGGCGAACACCGGGGAGCTGTTTTTT.

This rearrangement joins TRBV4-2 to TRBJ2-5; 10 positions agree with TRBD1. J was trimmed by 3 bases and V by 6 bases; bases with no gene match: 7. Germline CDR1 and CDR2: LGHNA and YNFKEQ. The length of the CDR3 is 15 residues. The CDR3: CASRRIGTGEETQYF. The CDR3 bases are TGTGCCAGCAGACGAATAGGGACAGGGGAAGAGACCCAGTACTTC.

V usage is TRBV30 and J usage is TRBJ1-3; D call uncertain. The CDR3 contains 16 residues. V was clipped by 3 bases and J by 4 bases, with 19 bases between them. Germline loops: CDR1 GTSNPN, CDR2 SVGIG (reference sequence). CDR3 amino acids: CAWSDPQPGVGNTIYF. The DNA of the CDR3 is TGTGCCTGGAGCGATCCCCAACCGGGAGTAGGAAACACCATATATTTT.

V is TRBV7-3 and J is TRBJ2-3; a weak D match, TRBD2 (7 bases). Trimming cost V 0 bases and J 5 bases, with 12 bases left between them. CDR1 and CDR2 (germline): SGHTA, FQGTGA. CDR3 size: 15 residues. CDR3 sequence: CASSLTRGAGDTQYF. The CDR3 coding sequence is TGTGCCAGCAGCTTAACTCGGGGGGCGGGAGATACGCAGTATTTT.

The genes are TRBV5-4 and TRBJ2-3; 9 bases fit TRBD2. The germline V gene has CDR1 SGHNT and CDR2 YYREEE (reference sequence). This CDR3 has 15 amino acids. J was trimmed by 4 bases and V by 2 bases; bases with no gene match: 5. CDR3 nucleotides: TGTGCCAGCAGCTTTCCGGGACTAGCCGCAGATACGCAGTATTTT. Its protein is CASSFPGLAADTQYF.

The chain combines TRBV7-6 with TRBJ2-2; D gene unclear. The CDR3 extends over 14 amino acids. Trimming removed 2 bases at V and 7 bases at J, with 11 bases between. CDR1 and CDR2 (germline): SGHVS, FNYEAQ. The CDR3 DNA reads TGTGCCAGCAGCTTAATCGCCGAGAGCGGGGAGCTGTTTTTT. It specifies CASSLIAESGELFF.

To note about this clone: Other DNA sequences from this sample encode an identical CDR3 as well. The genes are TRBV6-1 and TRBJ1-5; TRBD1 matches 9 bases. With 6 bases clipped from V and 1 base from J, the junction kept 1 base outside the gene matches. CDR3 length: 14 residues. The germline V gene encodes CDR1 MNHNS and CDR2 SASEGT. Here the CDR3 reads CASRQGASNQPQHF. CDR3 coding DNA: TGTGCCAGCAGACAGGGGGCGAGCAATCAGCCCCAGCATTTT.

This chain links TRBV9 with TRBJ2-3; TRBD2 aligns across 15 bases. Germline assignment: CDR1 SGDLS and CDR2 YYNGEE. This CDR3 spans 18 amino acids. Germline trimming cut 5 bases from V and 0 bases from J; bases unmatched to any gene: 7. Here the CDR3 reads CASRRTSGGAFSTDTQYF. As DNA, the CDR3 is TGTGCCAGCAGACGGACTAGCGGGGGGGCCTTCAGCACAGATACGCAGTATTTT.

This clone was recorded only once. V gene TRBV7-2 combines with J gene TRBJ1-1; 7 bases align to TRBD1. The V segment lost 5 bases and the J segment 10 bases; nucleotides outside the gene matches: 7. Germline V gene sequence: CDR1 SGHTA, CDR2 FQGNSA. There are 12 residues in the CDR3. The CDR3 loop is CASSPDRERAFF. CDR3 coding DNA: TGTGCCAGCAGCCCCGACAGGGAGCGAGCTTTCTTT.